These T cell receptor beta chains were read from a single sample in a study of T cells in Graves' hyperthyroidism and ophthalmopathy. TCRdb ran MiXCR on the multiplex PCR reads and lists one entry per CDR3 protein. The table shows roughly 580,000 distinct CDR3 sequences, with around 42% occurring only once. Sequences were obtained from peripheral blood or thyroid tissue (not recorded which). These receptors all come from a woman in her late teens or twenties with Graves' hyperthyroidism. Both conserved end residues are part of each CDR3. A D gene is named only where the DNA matches it firmly. Rows may omit the clone size; those that give it use once, few, many or a size class.

CDR3 protein	CDR3 DNA	V gene	J gene	clone size	D gene
CASSLRRGDQPQHF	TGTGCCAGCAGTTTACGGCGGGGGGACCAGCCCCAGCATTTT	TRBV12-3/TRBV12-4	TRBJ1-5	.	.
CSVLVEWQGSYEQYF	TGCAGCGTCCTGGTTGAGTGGCAGGGTTCCTACGAGCAGTACTTC	TRBV29-1	TRBJ2-7	.	.
CASSRTGINEQYF	TGCGCCAGCAGCCGGACAGGGATCAACGAGCAGTACTTC	TRBV11-1	TRBJ2-7	.	TRBD1
CSPAPGQAYEQYF	TGCAGCCCCGCCCCGGGACAGGCCTACGAGCAGTACTTC	TRBV29-1	TRBJ2-7	.	TRBD1
CASSGQPYYGYTF	TGCGCCAGCAGTGGACAGCCCTACTATGGCTACACCTTC	TRBV10-2	TRBJ1-2	many	.
CSARAVNTEAFF	TGCAGTGCTAGAGCGGTGAACACTGAAGCTTTCTTT	TRBV20-1	TRBJ1-1	.	.
CSASGPVPSPLHF	TGCAGTGCTAGCGGGCCAGTACCCTCACCCCTCCACTTT	TRBV20-1	TRBJ1-6	many	.
CATSDGFNEKLFF	TGTGCCACCAGTGACGGGTTTAATGAAAAACTGTTTTTT	TRBV24-1	TRBJ1-4	many	.
CASSSPDRPGEAFF	TGCGCCAGCAGCTCCCCGGACCGGCCGGGTGAAGCTTTCTTT	TRBV5-1	TRBJ1-1	.	.
CASSYGLDTETQYF	TGTGCCAGCAGTTACGGTCTAGACACAGAGACCCAGTACTTC	TRBV7-9	TRBJ2-5	few	.
CAILTGTGSREQYF	TGTGCCATTCTAACCGGGACAGGCTCTCGCGAGCAGTACTTC	TRBV2	TRBJ2-7	few	TRBD1
CASSMRLQLSSGANVLTF	TGTGCCAGTAGTATGAGGTTGCAACTAAGCTCTGGGGCCAACGTCCTGACTTTC	TRBV19	TRBJ2-6	.	.
CASSQDTGETQYF	TGTGCCAGCAGCCAAGACACGGGAGAGACCCAGTACTTC	TRBV3-1	TRBJ2-5	many	.
CASSSTSGKETQYF	TGCGCCAGCAGCTCGACTAGCGGGAAGGAGACCCAGTACTTC	TRBV7-9	TRBJ2-5	many	TRBD2
CASSSRTNAYNSPLHF	TGTGCCAGTAGTTCCCGGACTAACGCATATAATTCACCCCTCCACTTT	TRBV19	TRBJ1-6	few	.
CASGLVRGTGNTIYF	TGTGCTAGTGGTTTGGTACGGGGAACTGGAAACACCATATATTTT	TRBV12-5	TRBJ1-3	.	.
CAIREGTTAGSGELFF	TGTGCCATCAGAGAGGGGACGACAGCGGGATCCGGGGAGCTGTTTTTT	TRBV2	TRBJ2-2	few	TRBD2
CVSSLSSDNYGYTF	TGTGTCAGTAGCTTATCGTCCGATAACTATGGCTACACCTTC	TRBV7-2	TRBJ1-2	.	.
CASSPTPTVLSGNTIYF	TGTGCCAGCAGTCCTACCCCGACAGTTCTCTCTGGAAACACCATATATTTT	TRBV25-1	TRBJ1-3	.	.
CASTGTGMNEQYF	TGCGCCAGCACCGGGACAGGGATGAACGAGCAGTACTTC	TRBV25-1	TRBJ2-7	once	TRBD1
CASSRDGPLEQYF	TGTGCCAGCAGCAGGGACGGACCTCTTGAGCAGTACTTC	TRBV7-9	TRBJ2-7	.	.
CSVERGSHEQYF	TGCAGCGTTGAAAGGGGTAGTCACGAGCAGTACTTC	TRBV29-1	TRBJ2-7	few	.